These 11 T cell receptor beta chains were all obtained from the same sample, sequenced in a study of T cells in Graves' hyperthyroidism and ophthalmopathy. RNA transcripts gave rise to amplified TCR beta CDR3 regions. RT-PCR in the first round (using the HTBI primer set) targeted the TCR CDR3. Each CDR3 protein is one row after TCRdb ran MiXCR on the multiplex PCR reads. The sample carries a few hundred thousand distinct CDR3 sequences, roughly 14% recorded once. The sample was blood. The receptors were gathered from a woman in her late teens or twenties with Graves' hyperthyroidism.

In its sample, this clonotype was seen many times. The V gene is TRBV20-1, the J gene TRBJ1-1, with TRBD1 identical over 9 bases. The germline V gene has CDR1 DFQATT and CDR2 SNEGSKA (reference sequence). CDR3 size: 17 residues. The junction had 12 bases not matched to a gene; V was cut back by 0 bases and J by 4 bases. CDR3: CSARDPAQGARGTEAFF. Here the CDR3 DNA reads TGCAGTGCTAGAGACCCCGCACAGGGGGCAAGGGGCACTGAAGCTTTCTTT.

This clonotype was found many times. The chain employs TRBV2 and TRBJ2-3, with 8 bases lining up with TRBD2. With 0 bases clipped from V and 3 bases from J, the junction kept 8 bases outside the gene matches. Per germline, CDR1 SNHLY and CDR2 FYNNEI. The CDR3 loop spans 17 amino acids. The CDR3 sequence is CASSEALRGGGTDTQYF. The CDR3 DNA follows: TGTGCCAGCAGTGAAGCGCTTCGGGGGGGTGGAACAGATACGCAGTATTTT.

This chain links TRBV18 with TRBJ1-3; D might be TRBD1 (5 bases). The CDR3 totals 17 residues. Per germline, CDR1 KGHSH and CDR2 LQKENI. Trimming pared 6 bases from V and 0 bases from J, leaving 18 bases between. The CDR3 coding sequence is TGTGCCAGCTCTCTACAATTGACAGCTCACTCTGGAAACACCATATATTTT. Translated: CASSLQLTAHSGNTIYF.

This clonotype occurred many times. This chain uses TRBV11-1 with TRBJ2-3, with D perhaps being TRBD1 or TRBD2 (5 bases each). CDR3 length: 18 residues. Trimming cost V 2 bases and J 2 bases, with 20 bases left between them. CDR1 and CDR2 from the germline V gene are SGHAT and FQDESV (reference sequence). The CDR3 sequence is CASSLLAGADLLTDTQYF. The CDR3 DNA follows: TGTGCCAGCAGCTTATTAGCCGGGGCGGACCTCCTCACAGATACGCAGTATTTT. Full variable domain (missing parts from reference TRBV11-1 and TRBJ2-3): EAEVAQSPRYKITEKSQAVAFWCDPISGHATLYWYRQILGQGPELLVQFQDESVVDDSQLPKDRFSAERLKGVDSTLKIQPAELGDSAMYLCASSLLAGADLLTDTQYFGPGTRLTVL.

CDR3: CASSRDRGGSEQYF. CDR3 sequence (DNA): TGTGCCAGCAGTCGGGACAGGGGAGGTTCCGAGCAGTACTTC. The chain carries TRBV12-3 or TRBV12-4 and TRBJ2-7; 10 bases line up with TRBD1. CDR3 length equals 14 residues. After removal of 5 bases from V and 6 bases from J, the junction contained 7 bases not matched to a gene.

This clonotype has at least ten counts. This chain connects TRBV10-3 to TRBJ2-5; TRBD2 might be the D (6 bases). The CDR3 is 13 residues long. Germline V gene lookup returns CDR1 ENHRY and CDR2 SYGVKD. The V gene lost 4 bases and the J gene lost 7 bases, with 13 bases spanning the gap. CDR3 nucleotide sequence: TGTGCCATCAGTGGTGCCCCGGAGGGGACCCAGTACTTC. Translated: CAISGAPEGTQYF.

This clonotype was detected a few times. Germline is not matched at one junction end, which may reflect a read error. CDR3 loop: CASSLSPAGEETQHF. In DNA form, the CDR3 reads TGTGCTAGCAGCTTATCCCCTGCGGGAGAAGAGACCCAGCACTTC. The V call is TRBV7-7, the J call TRBJ2-5; 7 nucleotides match TRBD2. There are 15 residues in the CDR3. In germline, CDR1 is SSHAT, CDR2 FNYEAQ (reference sequence).

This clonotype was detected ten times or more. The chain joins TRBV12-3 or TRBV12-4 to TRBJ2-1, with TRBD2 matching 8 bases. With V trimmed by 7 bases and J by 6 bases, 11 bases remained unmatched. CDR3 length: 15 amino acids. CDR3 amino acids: CASTKLGLEFNEQFF. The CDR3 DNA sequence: TGTGCCAGCACCAAGCTGGGACTAGAGTTCAATGAGCAGTTCTTC.

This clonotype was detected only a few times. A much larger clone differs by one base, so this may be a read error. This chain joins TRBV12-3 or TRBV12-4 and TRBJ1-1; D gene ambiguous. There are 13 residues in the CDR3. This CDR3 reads CASSLEWRTETFF. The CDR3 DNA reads TGTGCCAGCAGTTTAGAGTGGCGCACTGAAACTTTCTTT.

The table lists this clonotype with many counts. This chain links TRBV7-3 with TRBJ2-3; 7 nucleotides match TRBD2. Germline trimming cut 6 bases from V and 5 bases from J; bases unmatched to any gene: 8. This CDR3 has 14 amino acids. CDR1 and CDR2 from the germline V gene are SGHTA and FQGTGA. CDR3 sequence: CASRPTSAVDTQYF. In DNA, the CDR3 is TGTGCCAGCAGACCCACTAGCGCGGTAGATACGCAGTATTTT.

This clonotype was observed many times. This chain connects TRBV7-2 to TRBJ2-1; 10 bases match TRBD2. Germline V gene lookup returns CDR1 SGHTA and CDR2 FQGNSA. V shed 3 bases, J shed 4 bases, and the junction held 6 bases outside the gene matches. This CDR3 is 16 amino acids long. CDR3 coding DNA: TGTGCCAGCAGCTTGTATATGGGACTAGCGTACAATGAGCAGTTCTTC. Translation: CASSLYMGLAYNEQFF.